The clone carrying this T cell receptor beta chain was detected only once. The data were produced by immunoSEQ multiplex PCR, yet TCRdb's version contains in-frame clones alone and is incomplete. The table includes about 480,000 clones, approximately 89% detected once. The data were obtained in a study of blood T cell repertoires in COVID-19. Background on the study: Material from acute and convalescent COVID-19 was sourced from the United States, Italy and Spain. In each case, the material was cDNA or gDNA derived from T cells, B-cell-depleted T cells, or PBMCs.

Germline lookup yields CDR1 MDHEN and CDR2 SYDVKM. With 7 bases removed from V and 4 bases from J, the gap between germline ends came to 19 bases. This CDR3 spans 15 amino acids. Enrollment of patients from Seattle took place during active infection, with longitudinal follow-up. The genes are TRBV28 and TRBJ1-2, with D possibly being TRBD1 (6 bases). The sample was peripheral blood. This clonotype was sampled from a man younger than 35 with COVID-19, enrolled during active disease. As DNA, the CDR3 is TGTGCCAGCACCCCACGAGGGGGGGGGAGCTATGGCTACACCTTC. Translating gives CASTPRGGGSYGYTF.